The TCR beta chain under discussion was sequenced for a study of shared clonotypes between healthy human individuals. In the study overall: Plates per donor: three CD4 naive, three CD4 memory, two CD8 naive, one CD8 memory. Points from the study as a whole: Rarefaction showed that sequencing of sorted subsets was incomplete (despite large depth). Between a handful of donors, naive CD4 clonotypes were shared at a level of about 5%.

Germline assignment: CDR1 MDHEN and CDR2 SYDVKM. The CDR3 runs 14 residues. Trimming stripped 2 bases from V and 3 bases from J, with 9 bases between. Measured with immunoSEQ multiplex PCR; TCRdb has only the in-frame clones, and not every one. The sample shows about 1.9 million clones, over 85% of them seen only once. Naive CD8 cells comprised CD45RO-negative, CCR7-positively selected cells, excluding terminally differentiated effector memory CD45RA+ cells. In its sample, this clone was seen once. Its target is unknown. Other DNA variants within this sample encode the same CDR3. The rearrangement uses TRBV28 and TRBJ2-3, with D unresolved. Sequenced: naive CD8+ T cells from PBMCs. This clonotype originated in a man aged 18-30 years in good health. Some clones in this sample may be carry-over from other donors' samples. CDR3 DNA sequence: TGTGCCAGCAGTTTAGATGGAGCGACAGATACGCAGTATTTT. Translating gives CASSLDGATDTQYF.